Below are 12 T cell receptor beta chains sequenced from a single sample in a study of CD8 T cells in ankylosing spondylitis. Study-wide points: What seemed typical of ankylosing spondylitis blood was a TCR beta motif built from several highly homologous variants.

The antigens these receptors bind are not known. MiXCR, applied by TCRdb to the 5' RACE reads, yields one record per CDR3 protein. The sample records about 840,000 distinct CDR3 sequences, about 10% being singletons. Material for sequencing was blood, either unsorted or a sorted T cell fraction (not recorded which). The source of these receptors is a male donor with ankylosing spondylitis.

This clonotype occurred a few times. The chain uses TRBV7-2 and TRBJ1-2, with D unresolved. The V gene lost 3 bases and the J gene lost 6 bases, with 14 bases spanning the gap. The CDR3 extends over 14 amino acids. Germline-derived CDR1 and CDR2 are SGHTA and FQGNSA. The CDR3 spells CASSFPNRVDGYTF. DNA of the CDR3: TGTGCCAGCAGCTTTCCGAATCGTGTGGATGGCTACACCTTC. The full variable domain, rest sourced from reference TRBV7-2 and TRBJ1-2, is GAGVSQSPSNKVTEKGKDVELRCDPISGHTALYWYRQSLGQGLEFLIYFQGNSAPDKSGLPSDRFSAERTGGSVSTLTIQRTQQEDSAVYLCASSFPNRVDGYTFGSGTRLTVV.

This clonotype was found many times. The genes are TRBV29-1 and TRBJ2-1, with 9 nucleotides matching TRBD1. The CDR3 loop spans 13 amino acids. The junction had 7 bases not matched to a gene; V was cut back by 6 bases and J by 7 bases. Germline V CDR1 and CDR2: SQVTM, ANQGSEA. CDR3 amino acids: CSVNRDRVNEQFF. The CDR3, as DNA: TGCAGCGTCAACCGGGACAGGGTGAATGAGCAGTTCTTC.

This clonotype was found a few times. This rearrangement joins TRBV7-6 to TRBJ1-3, with D hard to call. Germline V gene sequence: CDR1 SGHVS, CDR2 FNYEAQ. CDR3 length equals 14 residues. Trimming cost V 2 bases and J 4 bases, with 9 bases left between them. DNA for the CDR3: TGTGCCAGCAGCTTAAAAATGGACGGAAACACCATATATTTT. This codes for CASSLKMDGNTIYF. Full variable domain (missing parts from reference TRBV7-6 and TRBJ1-3): GAGVSQSPRYKVTKRGQDVALRCDPISGHVSLYWYRQALGQGPEFLTYFNYEAQQDKSGLPNDRFSAERPEGSISTLTIQRTEQRDSAMYRCASSLKMDGNTIYFGEGSWLTVV.

About this clonotype itself: A read error may explain this, as a much larger clone is one base away. The chain joins TRBV7-2 to TRBJ2-3; the match to TRBD2 covers 7 bases. The germline V gene has CDR1 SGHTA and CDR2 FQGNSA. This CDR3 is 15 amino acids long. V shed 3 bases, J shed 0 bases, and the junction held 3 bases outside the gene matches. The DNA of the CDR3 is TGTGCCAGCAGCTTTAGCGGGCCTAGCACAGATACGCAGTATTTT. The encoded protein is CASSFSGPSTDTQYF.

This clonotype was counted only a few times. The CDR3 bases are TGTGCCAGCAGCTATGACTCCGGGACAGCGCAAGAGACCCAGTACTTC. Its protein product is CASSYDSGTAQETQYF. This sequence joins TRBV5-5 and TRBJ2-5, with 7 bases matching TRBD1. CDR1 and CDR2 (germline): SGHKS, YYEKEE (reference sequence). V lost 3 bases to trimming and J lost 2 bases; unmatched junction nucleotides: 10. The CDR3 contains 16 residues.

This clonotype was seen a few times. The V gene is TRBV6-1, the J gene TRBJ1-2; TRBD1 might be the D (6 bases). Germline CDR1 is MNHNS and CDR2 is SASEGT. Trimming removed 2 bases from V and 0 bases from J, with 10 bases in between. This CDR3 is built from 15 residues. CDR3 sequence reads: CASSEMGATNYGYTF. The CDR3 nucleotides are TGTGCCAGCAGTGAAATGGGGGCCACTAACTATGGCTACACCTTC.

This chain links TRBV4-1 with TRBJ2-7; D remains ambiguous. Trimming left V 4 bases short and J 1 base short, with 14 bases between. There are 15 residues in the CDR3. Germline V gene sequence: CDR1 MGHRA, CDR2 YSYEKL. CDR3 DNA: TGCGCCAGCAGCCCCCTCCGATTCTTTTCCTACGAGCAGTACTTC. As protein: CASSPLRFFSYEQYF.

In this sample, this clonotype turned up many times. The chain joins TRBV20-1 to TRBJ1-2; D gene uncertain. From germline, CDR1 is DFQATT and CDR2 SNEGSKA (reference sequence). The CDR3 totals 14 residues. Trimming removed 6 bases from V and 6 bases from J, with 20 bases in between. The DNA of the CDR3 is TGCAGTGCCACGACCGTAGGGAAGTTGAATGGCTACACCTTC. It yields the protein CSATTVGKLNGYTF.

The chain recombines TRBV6-2 or TRBV6-3 with TRBJ1-1, with D possibly matching TRBD1 (6 bases). CDR1 is MNHEY and CDR2 is SVGEGT in the germline V gene. The CDR3 contains 12 residues. With 11 bases removed from V and 1 base from J, the gap between germline ends came to 11 bases. As DNA, the CDR3 is TGTGCCGGGGGACACCAGAACACTGAAGCTTTCTTT. It specifies CAGGHQNTEAFF.

This clonotype was observed a handful of times. This sequence joins TRBV20-1 and TRBJ2-7; 7 positions match TRBD2. V gave up 4 bases and J gave up 1 base; unmatched junction bases: 10. The CDR3 loop spans 15 amino acids. Per the germline V gene, CDR1 is DFQATT and CDR2 is SNEGSKA (reference sequence). The CDR3 spells CSATRGEGHSYEQYF. The CDR3 bases are TGCAGTGCTACCCGGGGGGAGGGTCATTCCTACGAGCAGTACTTC.

This chain joins TRBV11-2 and TRBJ2-7; either TRBD1 or TRBD2 may fit D (5 bases each). V lost 5 bases and J 6 bases, leaving 17 bases between the germline ends. The CDR3 sequence is 14 residues long. Germline loops: CDR1 SGHAT, CDR2 FQNNGV. The DNA for the CDR3 is TGTGCCAGCAGCATGGGACGGAATCGGGGCGAGCAGTACTTC. Its translation: CASSMGRNRGEQYF.

V gene TRBV20-1 combines with J gene TRBJ2-7, with D unclear. Germline V CDR1 and CDR2: DFQATT, SNEGSKA (reference sequence). The V and J ends lost 4 bases and 7 bases respectively, with 8 bases between them. The CDR3 sequence is 10 residues long. CDR3 DNA: TGCAGTGCTAAGCTGGTTGAGCAGTACTTC. This translates into CSAKLVEQYF.